This T cell receptor (beta chain) was profiled in a study of blood T cell repertoires in COVID-19. The data were produced by immunoSEQ multiplex PCR, yet TCRdb's version contains in-frame clones alone and is incomplete. The sample has approximately 200,000 clones; approximately 87% are singletons. CDR1 and CDR2 from the germline V gene are SGHDT and YYEEEE. Trimming shortened V by 0 bases and J by 0 bases, and 10 bases separated the two germline ends. The CDR3 sequence is 16 residues long. The gene calls are TRBV5-6 and TRBJ2-1; D remains ambiguous. Sequenced input: peripheral blood. This receptor was identified in a woman between 50 and 59 years old with acute or convalescent COVID-19. In DNA form, the CDR3 reads TGTGCCAGCAGCTTGGATCAGCGTAGCTCCTACAATGAGCAGTTCTTC. This translates into CASSLDQRSSYNEQFF.